This TCR beta chain stems from a study of blood T cell repertoires in COVID-19. Study-level background: The United States, Italy and Spain were the sources of the acute and convalescent COVID-19 samples. The cDNA or gDNA used as material had been derived from T cells, B-cell-depleted T cells, or PBMCs.

This clone appeared a single time. Ages ranged from about 18 to 90 years, with residence in 24 US areas. Donors were grouped by their self-reported clinical history. Profiling relied on immunoSEQ multiplex PCR, and the TCRdb table lists in-frame clones only, not all of them. This sample has about 220,000 clones; 86% occur once, and the top ten carry 3% to 4.5%. This CDR3 contains 15 residues. Trimming stripped 3 bases from V and 4 bases from J, with 13 bases between. The germline V gene has CDR1 MNHNS and CDR2 SASEGT. The source of this sequence is a woman aged 40 to 50 with acute COVID-19. The specimen sequenced was PBMCs or T cells enriched from blood (not recorded which). This rearrangement joins TRBV6-1 to TRBJ1-5; D unclear. CDR3 DNA: TGTGCCAGCAGTGATCAGATTGGAGTTAATCAGCCCCAGCATTTT. This codes for CASSDQIGVNQPQHF.